The present entry profiles one T cell receptor (beta chain) with its context. This clone's antigen is unknown. No much larger clone is present one base from it, and per-base qualities are unavailable. At one collaborating source in Seattle, patients were enrolled during active infection and were followed longitudinally through the course of disease. Collaborating institutions collected whole blood in K2EDTA tubes following their own protocols. For TCRbeta analysis, collaborator samples were shipped as frozen whole blood, as isolated PBMCs, or as DNA extracted from either sample type. The immunoSEQ Assay, a bias-controlled multiplex PCR, was used to amplify TCRbeta CDR3 regions from genomic DNA. On the study's bioinformatics: Nucleated cell counts per sample were estimated from amplification of reference gene primers within the assay. To quantify the absolute abundance of each unique TCRbeta CDR3 rearrangement, sequence reads were collapsed and filtered. For each sample, productive Simpson clonality was calculated as the square root of Simpson's diversity index across productive rearrangements. Held by TCRdb, this immuneACCESS table contains in-frame sequences only and omits some clones. Under half of the omission traces to an unresolved V gene where checked; the cause of the rest is unknown. The V and J calls and clone size come from that table; D and trimming were worked out from the DNA. This sample has approximately 250,000 clones in its table, and roughly 86% of those were observed once. Approximately 5.3% of the sample belongs to the ten largest clones.

The data were taken from a study of blood T cell repertoires in COVID-19 (TCRdb year 2020). Looking at the study overall: Samples from collaborators originated in the United States, Italy and Spain and spanned both the acute and convalescent phases of COVID-19. The prospective study material was composed of cDNA or gDNA derived from T cells, B-cell-depleted T cells, or PBMCs. Subjects who had been exposed to COVID-19, were actively infected with it, or had recovered from it provided the deeply sampled blood TCRbeta repertoires that made up the dataset. The repertoires were released in a freely available public database intended as a resource for research on the immune response to SARS-CoV-2. The samples were drawn from the first 160 participants of the ongoing ImmuneRACE study and from 1,254 subjects provided by 6 global collaborators. The sample metadata nearly always contained a de-identified subject ID, COVID-19 status, age in years and sex. Where available, HLA class I and class II types were obtained from metadata supplied by the sample provider rather than from assay-based typing.

The CDR3 spans 14 residues, from the cysteine through the phenylalanine. Of all the DNA, just the CDR3 is kept, 42 bases in frame from base 1. The V end gives up 2 bases and the J end 0 bases, leaving 1 base in the junction not matched to a gene. Looking up the germline V gene yields CDR1 SGHTA and CDR2 FQGNSA. Beyond this particular receptor, the publication reports: Clinical and demographic metadata were provided uncurated, with the amount varying by source and participant.

Sample: peripheral blood. The clonotype originates from an older woman with COVID-19, enrolled during active disease. The chain is assembled from TRBV7-2 and TRBJ2-7, and 7 junctional nucleotides match TRBD1. The CDR3 protein sequence reads: CASSLRDSSYEQYF. The base sequence is TGTGCCAGCAGCTTAAGGGACAGCTCCTACGAGCAGTACTTC.